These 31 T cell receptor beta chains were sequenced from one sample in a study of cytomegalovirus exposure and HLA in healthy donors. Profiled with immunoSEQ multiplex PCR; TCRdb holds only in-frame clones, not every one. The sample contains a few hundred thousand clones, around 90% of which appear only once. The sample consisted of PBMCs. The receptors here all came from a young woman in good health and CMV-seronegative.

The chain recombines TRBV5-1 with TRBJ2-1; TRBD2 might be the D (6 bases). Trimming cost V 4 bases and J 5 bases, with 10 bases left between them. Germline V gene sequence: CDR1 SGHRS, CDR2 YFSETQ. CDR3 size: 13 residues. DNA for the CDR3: TGCGCCAGCAGCACTGCGGGGAACAATGAGCAGTTCTTC. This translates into CASSTAGNNEQFF.

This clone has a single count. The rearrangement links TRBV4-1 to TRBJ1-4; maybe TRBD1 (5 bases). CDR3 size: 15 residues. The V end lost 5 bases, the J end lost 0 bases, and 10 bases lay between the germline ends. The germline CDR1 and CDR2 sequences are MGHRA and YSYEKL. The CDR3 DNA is TGCGCCAGCAGCGAGGCGGGGGCAACTAATGAAAAACTGTTTTTT. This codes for CASSEAGATNEKLFF.

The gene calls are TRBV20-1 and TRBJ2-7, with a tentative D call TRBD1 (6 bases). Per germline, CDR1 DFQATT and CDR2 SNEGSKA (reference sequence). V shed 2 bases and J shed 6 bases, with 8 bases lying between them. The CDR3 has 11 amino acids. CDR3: CSARTGREQYF. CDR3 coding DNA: TGCAGTGCTAGAACAGGGCGCGAGCAGTACTTC.

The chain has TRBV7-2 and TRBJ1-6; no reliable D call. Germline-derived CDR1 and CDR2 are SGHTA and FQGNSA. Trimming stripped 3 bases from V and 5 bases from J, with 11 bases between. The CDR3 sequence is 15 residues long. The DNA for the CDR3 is TGTGCCAGCAGCTTGGCTTCCACCAATAATTCACCCCTCCACTTT. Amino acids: CASSLASTNNSPLHF.

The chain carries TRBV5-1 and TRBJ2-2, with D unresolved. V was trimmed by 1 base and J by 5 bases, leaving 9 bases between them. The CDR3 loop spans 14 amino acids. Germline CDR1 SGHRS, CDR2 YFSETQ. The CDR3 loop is CASSLRGQTGELFF. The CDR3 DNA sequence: TGCGCCAGCAGCTTGCGAGGCCAAACCGGGGAGCTGTTTTTT. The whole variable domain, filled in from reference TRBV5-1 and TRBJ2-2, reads KAGVTQTPRYLIKTRGQQVTLSCSPISGHRSVSWYQQTPGQGLQFLFEYFSETQRNKGNFPGRFSGRQFSNSRSEMNVSTLELGDSALYLCASSLRGQTGELFFGEGSRLTVL.

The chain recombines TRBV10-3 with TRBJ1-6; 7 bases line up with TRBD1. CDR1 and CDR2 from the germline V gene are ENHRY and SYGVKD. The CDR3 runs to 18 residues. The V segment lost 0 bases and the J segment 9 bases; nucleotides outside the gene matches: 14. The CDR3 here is CAISESTVDRVDRSPLHF. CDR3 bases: TGTGCCATCAGTGAGTCAACGGTCGACAGGGTTGATCGTTCACCCCTCCACTTT.

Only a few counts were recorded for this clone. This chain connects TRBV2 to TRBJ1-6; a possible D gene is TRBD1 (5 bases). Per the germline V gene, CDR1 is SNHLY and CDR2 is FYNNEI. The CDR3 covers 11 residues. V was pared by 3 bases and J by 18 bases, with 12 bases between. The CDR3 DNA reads TGTGCCAGCAGTGAGGGGCAGAAGGACCACTTT. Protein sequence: CASSEGQKDHF.

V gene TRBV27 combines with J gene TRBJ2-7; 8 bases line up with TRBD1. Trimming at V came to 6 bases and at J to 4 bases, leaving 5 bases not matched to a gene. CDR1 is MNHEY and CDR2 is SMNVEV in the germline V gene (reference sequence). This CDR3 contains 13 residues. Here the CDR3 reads CASSGTGGYEQYF. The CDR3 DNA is TGTGCCAGCAGCGGGACAGGAGGTTACGAGCAGTACTTC.

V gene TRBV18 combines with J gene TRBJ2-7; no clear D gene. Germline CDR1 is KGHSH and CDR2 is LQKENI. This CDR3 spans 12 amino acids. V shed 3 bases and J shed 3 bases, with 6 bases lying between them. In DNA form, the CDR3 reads TGTGCCAGCTCACCGGATAGCTACGAGCAGTACGTC. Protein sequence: CASSPDSYEQYV.

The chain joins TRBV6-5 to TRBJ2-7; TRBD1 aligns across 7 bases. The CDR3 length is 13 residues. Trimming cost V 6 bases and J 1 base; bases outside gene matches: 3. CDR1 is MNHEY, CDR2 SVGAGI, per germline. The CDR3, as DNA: TGTGCCAGCAGCCCCAGGGGGTCCTACGAGCAGTACGTC. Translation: CASSPRGSYEQYV.

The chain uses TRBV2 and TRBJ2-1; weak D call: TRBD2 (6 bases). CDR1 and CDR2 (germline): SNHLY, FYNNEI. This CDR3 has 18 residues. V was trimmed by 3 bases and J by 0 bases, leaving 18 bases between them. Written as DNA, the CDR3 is TGTGCCAGCAGTGAGTGGGCTAGCGCTTGGAGCTCCTACAATGAGCAGTTCTTC. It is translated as CASSEWASAWSSYNEQFF.

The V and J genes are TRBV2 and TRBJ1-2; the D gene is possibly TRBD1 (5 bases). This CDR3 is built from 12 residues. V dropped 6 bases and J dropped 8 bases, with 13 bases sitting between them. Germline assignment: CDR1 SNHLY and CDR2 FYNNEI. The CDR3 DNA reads TGTGCCAGCAGGGTAACTCAGGGAGGCTACACCTTC. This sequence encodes CASRVTQGGYTF. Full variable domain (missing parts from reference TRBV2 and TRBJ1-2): EPEVTQTPSHQVTQMGQEVILRCVPISNHLYFYWYRQILGQKVEFLVSFYNNEISEKSEIFDDQFSVERPDGSNFTLKIRSTKLEDSAMYFCASRVTQGGYTFGSGTRLTVV.

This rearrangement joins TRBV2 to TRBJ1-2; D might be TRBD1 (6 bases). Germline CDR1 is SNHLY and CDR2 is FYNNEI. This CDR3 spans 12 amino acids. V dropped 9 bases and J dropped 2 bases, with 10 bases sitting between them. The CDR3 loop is CARQGGNYGYTF. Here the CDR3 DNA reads TGTGCCAGACAGGGCGGAAACTATGGCTACACCTTC. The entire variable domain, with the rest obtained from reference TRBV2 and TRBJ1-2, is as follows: EPEVTQTPSHQVTQMGQEVILRCVPISNHLYFYWYRQILGQKVEFLVSFYNNEISEKSEIFDDQFSVERPDGSNFTLKIRSTKLEDSAMYFCARQGGNYGYTFGSGTRLTVV.

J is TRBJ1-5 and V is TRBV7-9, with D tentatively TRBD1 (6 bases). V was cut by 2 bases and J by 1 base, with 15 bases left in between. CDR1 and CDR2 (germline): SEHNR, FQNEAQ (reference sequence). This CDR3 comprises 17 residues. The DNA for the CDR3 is TGTGCCAGCAGCTTATCCGCCCGGCAGGGGAGCAATCAGCCCCAGCATTTT. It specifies CASSLSARQGSNQPQHF. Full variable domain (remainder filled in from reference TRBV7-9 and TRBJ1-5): DTGVSQNPRHKITKRGQNVTFRCDPISEHNRLYWYRQTLGQGPEFLTYFQNEAQLEKSRLLSDRFSAERPKGSFSTLEIQRTEQGDSAMYLCASSLSARQGSNQPQHFGDGTRLSIL.

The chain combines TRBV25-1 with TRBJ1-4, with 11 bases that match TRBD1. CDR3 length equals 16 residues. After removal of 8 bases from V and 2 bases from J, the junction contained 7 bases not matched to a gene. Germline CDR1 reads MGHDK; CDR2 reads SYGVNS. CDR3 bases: TGTGCCAGCGGCGGGACAGGGGGGTTCACTAATGAAAAACTGTTTTTT. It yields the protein CASGGTGGFTNEKLFF.

The CDR3 region has the DNA TGTGCCAGCAGTTCCCCAGCGGCTCCGACTCGCTACACCTTC. Translated, it gives CASSSPAAPTRYTF. V is TRBV6-5 and J is TRBJ1-2; D is unclear. The CDR3 contains 14 residues. V was pared by 4 bases and J by 9 bases, with 18 bases between. The germline CDR1 and CDR2 sequences are MNHEY and SVGAGI.

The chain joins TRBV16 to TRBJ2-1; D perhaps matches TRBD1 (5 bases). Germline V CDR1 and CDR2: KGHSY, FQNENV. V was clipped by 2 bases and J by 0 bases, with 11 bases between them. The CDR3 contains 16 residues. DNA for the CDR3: TGTGCCAGCAGCCAAAGACAGAGGAGCTCCTACAATGAGCAGTTCTTC. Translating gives CASSQRQRSSYNEQFF.

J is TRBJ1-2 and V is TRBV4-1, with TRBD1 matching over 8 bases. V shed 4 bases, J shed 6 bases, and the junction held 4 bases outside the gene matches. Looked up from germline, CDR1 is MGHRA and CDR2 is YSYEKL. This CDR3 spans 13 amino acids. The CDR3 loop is CASSLTGVDGYTF. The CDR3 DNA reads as TGCGCCAGCAGCCTGACAGGGGTGGATGGCTACACCTTC.

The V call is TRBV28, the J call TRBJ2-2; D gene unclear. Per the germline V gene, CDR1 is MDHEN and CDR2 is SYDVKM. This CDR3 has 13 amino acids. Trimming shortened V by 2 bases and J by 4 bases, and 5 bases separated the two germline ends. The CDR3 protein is CASSLGSTGELFF. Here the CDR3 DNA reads TGTGCCAGCAGTTTAGGTAGCACCGGGGAGCTGTTTTTT.

The CDR3 spells CASSSIKGQIFNEKLFF. The CDR3 nucleotides read TGTGCCAGCAGTTCGATAAAAGGACAGATATTCAATGAAAAACTGTTTTTT. The genes are TRBV28 and TRBJ1-4; weak D call: TRBD1 (6 bases). The germline V gene has CDR1 MDHEN and CDR2 SYDVKM. Trimming shortened V by 4 bases and J by 5 bases, and 20 bases separated the two germline ends. The CDR3 has 17 residues.

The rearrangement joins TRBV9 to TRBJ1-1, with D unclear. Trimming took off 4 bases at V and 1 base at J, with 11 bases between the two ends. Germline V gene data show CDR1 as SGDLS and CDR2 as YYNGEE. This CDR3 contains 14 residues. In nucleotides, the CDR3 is TGTGCCAGCAGCCCTCAGTCGGGGAACACTGAAGCTTTCTTT. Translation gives CASSPQSGNTEAFF. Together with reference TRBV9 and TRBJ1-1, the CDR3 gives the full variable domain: DSGVTQTPKHLITATGQRVTLRCSPRSGDLSVYWYQQSLDQGLQFLIQYYNGEERAKGNILERFSAQQFPDLHSELNLSSLELGDSALYFCASSPQSGNTEAFFGQGTRLTVV.

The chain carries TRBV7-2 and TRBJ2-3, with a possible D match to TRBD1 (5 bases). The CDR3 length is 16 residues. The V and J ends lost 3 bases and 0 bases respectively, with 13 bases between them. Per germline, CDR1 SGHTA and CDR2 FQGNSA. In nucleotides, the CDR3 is TGTGCCAGCAGCTTGGGGCCCCGACGGAGCACAGATACGCAGTATTTT. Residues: CASSLGPRRSTDTQYF.

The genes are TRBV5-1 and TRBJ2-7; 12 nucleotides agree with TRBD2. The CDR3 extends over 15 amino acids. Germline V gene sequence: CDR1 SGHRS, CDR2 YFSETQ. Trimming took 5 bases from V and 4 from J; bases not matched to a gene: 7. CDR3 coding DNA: TGCGCCAGCAGACCACTAGCGGGGGGCGAGTACGAGCAGTACTTC. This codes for CASRPLAGGEYEQYF. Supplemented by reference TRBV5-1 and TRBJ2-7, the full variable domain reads KAGVTQTPRYLIKTRGQQVTLSCSPISGHRSVSWYQQTPGQGLQFLFEYFSETQRNKGNFPGRFSGRQFSNSRSEMNVSTLELGDSALYLCASRPLAGGEYEQYFGPGTRLTVT.

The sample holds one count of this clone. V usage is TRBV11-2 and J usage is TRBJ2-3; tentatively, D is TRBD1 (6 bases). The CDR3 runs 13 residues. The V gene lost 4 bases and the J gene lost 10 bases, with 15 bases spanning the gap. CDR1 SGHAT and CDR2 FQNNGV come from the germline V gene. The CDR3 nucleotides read TGTGCCAGCAGCTCCCCAATTGGACAGCCGCAGTATTTT. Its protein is CASSSPIGQPQYF.

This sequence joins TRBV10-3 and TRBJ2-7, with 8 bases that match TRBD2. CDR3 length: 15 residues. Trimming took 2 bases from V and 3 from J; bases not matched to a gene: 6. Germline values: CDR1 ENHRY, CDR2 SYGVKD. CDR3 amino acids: CAISEVSGVLYEQYV. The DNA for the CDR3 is TGTGCCATCAGTGAGGTTAGCGGGGTGCTCTACGAGCAGTACGTC.

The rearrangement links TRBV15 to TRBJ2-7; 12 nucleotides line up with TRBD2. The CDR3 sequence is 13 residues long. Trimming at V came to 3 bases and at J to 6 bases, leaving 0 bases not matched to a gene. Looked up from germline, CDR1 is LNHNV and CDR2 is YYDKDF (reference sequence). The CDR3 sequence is CATSRGLAGEQYV. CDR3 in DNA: TGTGCCACCAGCAGGGGACTAGCGGGCGAGCAGTACGTC.

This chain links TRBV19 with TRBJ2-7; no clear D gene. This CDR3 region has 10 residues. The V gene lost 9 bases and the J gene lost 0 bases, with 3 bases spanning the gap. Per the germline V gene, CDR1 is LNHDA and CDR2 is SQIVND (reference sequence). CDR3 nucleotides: TGTGCCAGGGGCTCCTACGAGCAGTACGTC. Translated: CARGSYEQYV.

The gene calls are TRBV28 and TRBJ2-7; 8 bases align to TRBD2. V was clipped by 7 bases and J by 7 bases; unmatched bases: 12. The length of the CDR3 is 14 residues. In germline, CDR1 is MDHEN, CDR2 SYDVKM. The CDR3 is CASTLKRLAWEQYF. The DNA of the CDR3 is TGTGCCAGCACCCTAAAGAGACTAGCGTGGGAGCAGTACTTC.

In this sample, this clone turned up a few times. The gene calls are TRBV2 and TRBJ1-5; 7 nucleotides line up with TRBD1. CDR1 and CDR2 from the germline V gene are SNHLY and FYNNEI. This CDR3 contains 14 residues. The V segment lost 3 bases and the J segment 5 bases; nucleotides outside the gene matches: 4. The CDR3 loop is CASSDDRADQPQHF. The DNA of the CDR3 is TGTGCCAGCAGTGATGACAGGGCGGATCAGCCCCAGCATTTT.

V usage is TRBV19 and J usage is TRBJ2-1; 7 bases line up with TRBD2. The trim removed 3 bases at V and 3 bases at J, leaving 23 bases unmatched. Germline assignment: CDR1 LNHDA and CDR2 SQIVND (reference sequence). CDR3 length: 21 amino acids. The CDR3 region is CASSIIQGEAIERGFYNEQFF. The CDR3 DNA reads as TGTGCCAGTAGTATTATCCAGGGCGAGGCGATAGAGCGGGGATTCTACAATGAGCAGTTCTTC.

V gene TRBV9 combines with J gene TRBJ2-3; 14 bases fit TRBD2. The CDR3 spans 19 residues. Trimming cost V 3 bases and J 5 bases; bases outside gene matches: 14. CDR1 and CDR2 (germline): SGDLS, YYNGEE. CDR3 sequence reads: CASSAESGTSGGVRDTQYF. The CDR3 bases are TGTGCCAGCAGCGCCGAATCCGGGACTAGCGGGGGAGTTAGAGATACGCAGTATTTT.